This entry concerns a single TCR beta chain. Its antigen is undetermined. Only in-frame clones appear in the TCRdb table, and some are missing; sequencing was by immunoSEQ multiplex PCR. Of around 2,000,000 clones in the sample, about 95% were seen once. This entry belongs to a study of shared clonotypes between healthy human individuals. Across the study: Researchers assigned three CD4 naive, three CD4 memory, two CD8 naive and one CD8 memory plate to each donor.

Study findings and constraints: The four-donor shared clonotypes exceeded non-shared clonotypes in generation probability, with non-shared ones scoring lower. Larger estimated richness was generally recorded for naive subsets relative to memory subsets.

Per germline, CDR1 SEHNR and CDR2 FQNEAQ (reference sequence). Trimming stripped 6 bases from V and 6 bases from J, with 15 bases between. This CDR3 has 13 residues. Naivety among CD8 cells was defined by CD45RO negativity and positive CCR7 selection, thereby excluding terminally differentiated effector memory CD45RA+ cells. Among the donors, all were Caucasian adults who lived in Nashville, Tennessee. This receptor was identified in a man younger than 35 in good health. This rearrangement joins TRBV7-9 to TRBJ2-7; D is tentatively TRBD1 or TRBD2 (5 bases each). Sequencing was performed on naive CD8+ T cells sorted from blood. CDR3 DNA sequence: TGTGCCAGCAGTATGGGACCTCCCGGCGAGCAGTACTTC. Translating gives CASSMGPPGEQYF.